This TCR beta chain was sequenced in a study of graft-versus-host responses after intestinal transplantation. Study details: Every recipient underwent anti-thymocyte globulin induction, then tacrolimus and steroids for about three years.

This CDR3 comprises 15 residues. Per the germline V gene, CDR1 is MNHEY and CDR2 is SMNVEV (reference sequence). The germline V and J ends were trimmed by 5 bases and 0 bases, with 11 bases remaining between them. The study's findings and limits: Some GvH clones were seen earlier in gut or blood, suggesting intestinal origin.

Measured with immunoSEQ multiplex PCR; TCRdb has only the in-frame clones, and not every one. Of 24,000 or so clones detected, 82% appear once; the ten largest clones hold around 0.92%. Note on this clone: Its antigen is not known.

The sample in question was unstimulated CD8+ T cells sorted from spleen or lymph node cells, obtained before transplant. The receptor's source is a human donor who was the organ donor for an intestinal transplant. The V gene is TRBV27, the J gene TRBJ2-1; TRBD2 is a possible D gene (5 bases). The CDR3 sequence: CASSTGVSSYNEQFF. The CDR3 DNA reads as TGTGCCAGCAGTACCGGGGTTAGCTCCTACAATGAGCAGTTCTTC.